Sequencing of this T cell receptor (beta chain) was carried out in a study of T cell repertoires in cytomegalovirus infection. Overall study: TCR beta signatures that were public indicated CMV infection and matching HLA type. Findings and limits, study-wide: Based on cumulative public TCR beta family frequency, carriers of CMV plus the relevant HLA were identified. Across the ex vivo response, the dominant clonotypes were HLA-C-restricted CMV-specific TCR beta clonotypes.

This clonotype appeared many times. Its antigen is unidentified. TCRdb used MiXCR to reprocess the reads, holding one entry per CDR3 protein. The repertoire consists of about 740,000 distinct CDR3 sequences, with less than 40% occurring once and the leading ten covering about 2.8%. The origin of this receptor is a human donor in good health (CMV status not recorded). Some clones in this sample may be carry-over from other donors' samples. Sequencing was performed on PBMCs.

The CDR3 sequence: CASSSDRVYEQYF. The CDR3 bases are TGTGCCAGCAGCTCGGACAGGGTCTACGAGCAGTACTTC. The chain couples TRBV7-9 to TRBJ2-7; 8 bases align to TRBD1. The CDR3 runs 13 residues. CDR1 is SEHNR, CDR2 FQNEAQ, per germline (reference sequence). With 4 bases clipped from V and 3 bases from J, the junction kept 2 bases outside the gene matches.